The clone carrying this T cell receptor beta chain was recorded a few times. No antigen is known for it. The data stem from a study of early T cells in non-severe SARS-CoV-2 infection. Study conclusions and caveats: VDJdb matches were skewed toward anti-spike CD8 T cell responses.

V was pared by 6 bases and J by 3 bases, with 5 bases of the junction left unmatched. This CDR3 is 13 amino acids long. CDR1 MNHEY and CDR2 SMNVEV come from the germline V gene (reference sequence). Researchers attached unique molecular identifiers to individual cDNA molecules. TCRdb redid the calling of the 5' RACE reads with MiXCR, one entry per CDR3 protein. The table has around 100,000 distinct CDR3 sequences, less than 15% seen once. The sequence was collected from an adult who was a healthcare worker with PCR-confirmed SARS-CoV-2 infection or an uninfected control (not recorded which). Sequenced sample: whole blood. The chain carries TRBV27 and TRBJ2-7; 7 nucleotides align to TRBD1. The CDR3 nucleotides are TGTGCCAGCAGGAACAGGGGATTCTACGAGCAGTACTTC. Its translation: CASRNRGFYEQYF.